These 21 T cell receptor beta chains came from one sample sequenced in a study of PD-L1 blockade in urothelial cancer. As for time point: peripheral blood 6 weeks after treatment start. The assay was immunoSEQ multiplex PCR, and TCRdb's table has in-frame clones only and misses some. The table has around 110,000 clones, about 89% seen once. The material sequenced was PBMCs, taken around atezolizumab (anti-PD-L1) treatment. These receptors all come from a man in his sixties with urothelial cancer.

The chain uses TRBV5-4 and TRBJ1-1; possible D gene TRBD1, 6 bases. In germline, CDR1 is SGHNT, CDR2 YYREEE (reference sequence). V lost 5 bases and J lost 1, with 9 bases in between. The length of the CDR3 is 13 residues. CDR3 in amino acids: CASRVQGNTEAFF. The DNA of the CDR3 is TGTGCCAGCAGGGTACAGGGGAACACTGAAGCTTTCTTT.

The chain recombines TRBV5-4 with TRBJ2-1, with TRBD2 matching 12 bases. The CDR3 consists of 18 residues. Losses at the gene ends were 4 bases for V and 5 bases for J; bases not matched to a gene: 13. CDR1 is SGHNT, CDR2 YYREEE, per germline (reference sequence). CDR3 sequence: CASSHPLAGGDRDNEQFF. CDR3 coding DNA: TGTGCCAGCAGCCACCCACTAGCGGGAGGAGACAGGGACAATGAGCAGTTCTTC. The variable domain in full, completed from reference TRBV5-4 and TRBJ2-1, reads ETGVTQSPTHLIKTRGQQVTLRCSSQSGHNTVSWYQQALGQGPQFIFQYYREEENGRGNFPPRFSGLQFPNYSSELNVNALELDDSALYLCASSHPLAGGDRDNEQFFGPGTRLTVL.

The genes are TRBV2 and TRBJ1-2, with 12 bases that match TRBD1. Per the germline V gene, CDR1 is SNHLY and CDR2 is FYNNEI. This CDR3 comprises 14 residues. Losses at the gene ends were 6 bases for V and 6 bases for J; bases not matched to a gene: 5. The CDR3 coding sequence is TGTGCCAGCAGCGGGACAGGGGGCGAACATGGCTACACCTTC. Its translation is CASSGTGGEHGYTF.

The CDR3 region has the DNA TGTGCCAGCAGCAAACTACTAGAGAATGAGCAGTTCTTC. Amino acids: CASSKLLENEQFF. This chain links TRBV27 with TRBJ2-1; TRBD2 might be the D (5 bases). Per germline, CDR1 MNHEY and CDR2 SMNVEV (reference sequence). Between the trimmed V and J ends, which lost 6 bases and 7 bases, there was a span of 13 bases. The length of the CDR3 is 13 residues.

The CDR3 loop is CASSPGQLTGDTQYF. As DNA, the CDR3 is TGTGCCAGCAGCCCGGGACAGCTTACCGGGGATACGCAGTATTTT. This chain links TRBV5-4 with TRBJ2-3; 7 nucleotides line up with TRBD1. Germline values: CDR1 SGHNT, CDR2 YYREEE (reference sequence). V was clipped by 4 bases and J by 6 bases; unmatched bases: 11. The CDR3 is 15 residues long. The complete variable domain, with remaining parts taken from reference TRBV5-4 and TRBJ2-3, reads ETGVTQSPTHLIKTRGQQVTLRCSSQSGHNTVSWYQQALGQGPQFIFQYYREEENGRGNFPPRFSGLQFPNYSSELNVNALELDDSALYLCASSPGQLTGDTQYFGPGTRLTVL.

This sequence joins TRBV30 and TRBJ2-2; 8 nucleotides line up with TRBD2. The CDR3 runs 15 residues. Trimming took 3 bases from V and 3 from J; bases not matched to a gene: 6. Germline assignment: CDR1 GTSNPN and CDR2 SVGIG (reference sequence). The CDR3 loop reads CAWRSGSRDTGELFF. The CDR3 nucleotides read TGTGCCTGGAGAAGCGGGAGTCGGGACACCGGGGAGCTGTTTTTT.

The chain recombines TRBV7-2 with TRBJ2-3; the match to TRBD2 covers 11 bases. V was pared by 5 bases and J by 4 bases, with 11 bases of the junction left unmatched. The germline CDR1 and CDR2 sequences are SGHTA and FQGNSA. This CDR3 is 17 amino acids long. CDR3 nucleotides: TGTGCCAGCAGCAAAAACCTAGCGGGGGGTCAATCAGATACGCAGTATTTT. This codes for CASSKNLAGGQSDTQYF.

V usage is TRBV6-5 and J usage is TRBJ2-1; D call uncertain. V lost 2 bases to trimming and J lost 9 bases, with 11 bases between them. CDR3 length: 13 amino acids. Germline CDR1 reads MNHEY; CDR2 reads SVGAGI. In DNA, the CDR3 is TGTGCCAGCAGTTACGTGTCGAGAGGTGAGCAGTTCTTC. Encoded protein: CASSYVSRGEQFF.

The CDR3 region has the DNA TGCGCCAGCAGCAATCCGGGACAGGGGAAGTACGAGCAGTACTTC. Its translation is CASSNPGQGKYEQYF. The chain carries TRBV5-1 and TRBJ2-7; 10 nucleotides line up with TRBD1. J was trimmed by 4 bases and V by 4 bases; bases with no gene match: 8. This CDR3 region has 15 residues. Germline V gives CDR1 SGHRS, CDR2 YFSETQ. The variable domain in full, completed from reference TRBV5-1 and TRBJ2-7, reads KAGVTQTPRYLIKTRGQQVTLSCSPISGHRSVSWYQQTPGQGLQFLFEYFSETQRNKGNFPGRFSGRQFSNSRSEMNVSTLELGDSALYLCASSNPGQGKYEQYFGPGTRLTVT.

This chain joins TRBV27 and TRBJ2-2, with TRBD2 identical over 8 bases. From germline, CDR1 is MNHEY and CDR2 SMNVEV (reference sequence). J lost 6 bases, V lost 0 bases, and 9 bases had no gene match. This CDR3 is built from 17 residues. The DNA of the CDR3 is TGTGCCAGCAGTTTATCCCCGGGTAGCGGGGTCTCCGGGGAGCTGTTTTTT. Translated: CASSLSPGSGVSGELFF.

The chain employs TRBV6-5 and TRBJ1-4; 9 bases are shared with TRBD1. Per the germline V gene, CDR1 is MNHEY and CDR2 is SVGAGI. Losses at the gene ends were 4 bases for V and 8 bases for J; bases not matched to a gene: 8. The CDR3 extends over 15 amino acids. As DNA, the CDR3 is TGTGCCAGCAGTTTCTACAGGGGGCAAGGCGAAAAACTGTTTTTT. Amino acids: CASSFYRGQGEKLFF.

Written as DNA, the CDR3 is TGCGCCAGCAGCTTGGTTTCGAGCACAGATACGCAGTATTTT. This gives the protein CASSLVSSTDTQYF. This chain uses TRBV5-1 with TRBJ2-3; D is unresolved. Trimming took off 0 bases at V and 0 bases at J, with 5 bases between the two ends. Germline CDR1 reads SGHRS; CDR2 reads YFSETQ. There are 14 residues in the CDR3. Full variable domain (missing parts from reference TRBV5-1 and TRBJ2-3): KAGVTQTPRYLIKTRGQQVTLSCSPISGHRSVSWYQQTPGQGLQFLFEYFSETQRNKGNFPGRFSGRQFSNSRSEMNVSTLELGDSALYLCASSLVSSTDTQYFGPGTRLTVL.

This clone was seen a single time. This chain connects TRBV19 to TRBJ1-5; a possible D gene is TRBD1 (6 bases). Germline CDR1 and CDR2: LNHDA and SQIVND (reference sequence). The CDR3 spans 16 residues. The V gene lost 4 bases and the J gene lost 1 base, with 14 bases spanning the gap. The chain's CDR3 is CASSTLGGPSNQPQHF. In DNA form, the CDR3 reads TGTGCCAGTAGTACCCTGGGGGGGCCGAGCAATCAGCCCCAGCATTTT. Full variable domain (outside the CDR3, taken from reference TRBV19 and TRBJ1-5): DGGITQSPKYLFRKEGQNVTLSCEQNLNHDAMYWYRQDPGQGLRLIYYSQIVNDFQKGDIAEGYSVSREKKESFPLTVTSAQKNPTAFYLCASSTLGGPSNQPQHFGDGTRLSIL.

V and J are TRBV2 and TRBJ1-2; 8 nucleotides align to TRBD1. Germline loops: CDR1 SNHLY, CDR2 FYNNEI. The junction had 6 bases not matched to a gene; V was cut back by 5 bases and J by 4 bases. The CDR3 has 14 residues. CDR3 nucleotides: TGTGCCAGCAGTCCGGGACAGGATCTCTATGGCTACACCTTC. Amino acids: CASSPGQDLYGYTF.

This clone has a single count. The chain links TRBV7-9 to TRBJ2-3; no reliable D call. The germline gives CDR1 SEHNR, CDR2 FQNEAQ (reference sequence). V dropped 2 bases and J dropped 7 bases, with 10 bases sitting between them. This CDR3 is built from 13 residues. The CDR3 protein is CASSLPAHNTQYF. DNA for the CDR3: TGTGCCAGCAGCTTACCCGCACATAATACGCAGTATTTT.

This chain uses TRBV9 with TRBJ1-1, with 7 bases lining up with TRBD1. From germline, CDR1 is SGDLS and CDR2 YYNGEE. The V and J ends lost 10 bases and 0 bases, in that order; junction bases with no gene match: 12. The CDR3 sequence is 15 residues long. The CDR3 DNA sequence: TGTGCCTCGATCCGGGGCACAGGGGTGAACACTGAAGCTTTCTTT. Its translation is CASIRGTGVNTEAFF.

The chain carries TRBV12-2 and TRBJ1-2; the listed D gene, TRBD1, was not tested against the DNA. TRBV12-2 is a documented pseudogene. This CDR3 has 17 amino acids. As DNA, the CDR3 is TGTGCAAGTCGCTTAGCGCCTCTAACCGGGACAGGGTGCGGCTACACCTTC. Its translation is CASRLAPLTGTGCGYTF.

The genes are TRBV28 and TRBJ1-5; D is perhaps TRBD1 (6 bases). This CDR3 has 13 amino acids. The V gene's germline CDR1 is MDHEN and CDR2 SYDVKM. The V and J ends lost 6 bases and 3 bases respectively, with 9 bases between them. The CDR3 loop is CASSGQFNQPQHF. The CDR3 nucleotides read TGTGCCAGCAGCGGACAGTTCAATCAGCCCCAGCATTTT.

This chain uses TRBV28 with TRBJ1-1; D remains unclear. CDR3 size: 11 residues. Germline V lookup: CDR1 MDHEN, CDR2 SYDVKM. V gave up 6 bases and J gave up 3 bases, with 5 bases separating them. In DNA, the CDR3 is TGTGCCAGCAGGGCTGACACTGAAGCTTTCTTT. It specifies CASRADTEAFF.

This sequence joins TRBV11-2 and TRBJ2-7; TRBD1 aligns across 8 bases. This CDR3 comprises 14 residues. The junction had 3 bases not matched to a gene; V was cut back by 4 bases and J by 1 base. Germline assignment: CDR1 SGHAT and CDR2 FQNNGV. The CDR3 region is CASSSDRDSYEQYF. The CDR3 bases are TGTGCCAGCAGCTCGGACAGGGATTCCTACGAGCAGTACTTC.

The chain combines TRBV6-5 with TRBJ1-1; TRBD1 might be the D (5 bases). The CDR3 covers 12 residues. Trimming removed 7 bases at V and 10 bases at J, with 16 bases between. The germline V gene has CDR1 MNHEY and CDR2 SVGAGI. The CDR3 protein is CASMNRRTTAFF. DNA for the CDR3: TGTGCCAGCATGAACCGGCGGACAACAGCTTTCTTT.